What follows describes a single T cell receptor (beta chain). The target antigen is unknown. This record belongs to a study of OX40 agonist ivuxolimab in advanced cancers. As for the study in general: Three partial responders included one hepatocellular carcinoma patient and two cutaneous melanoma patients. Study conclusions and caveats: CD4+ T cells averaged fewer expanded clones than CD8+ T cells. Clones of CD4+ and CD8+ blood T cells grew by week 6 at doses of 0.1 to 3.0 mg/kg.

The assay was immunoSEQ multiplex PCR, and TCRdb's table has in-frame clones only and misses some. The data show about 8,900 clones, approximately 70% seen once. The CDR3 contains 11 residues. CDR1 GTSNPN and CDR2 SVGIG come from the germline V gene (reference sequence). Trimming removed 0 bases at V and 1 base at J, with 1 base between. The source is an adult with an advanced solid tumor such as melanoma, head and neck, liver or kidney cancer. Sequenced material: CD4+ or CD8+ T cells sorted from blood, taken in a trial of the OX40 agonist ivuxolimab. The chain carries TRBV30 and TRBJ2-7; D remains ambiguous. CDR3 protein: CAWSVSYEQYF. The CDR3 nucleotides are TGTGCCTGGAGTGTATCCTACGAGCAGTACTTC. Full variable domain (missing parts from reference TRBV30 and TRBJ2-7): SQTIHQWPATLVQPVGSPLSLECTVEGTSNPNLYWYRQAAGRGLQLLFYSVGIGQISSEVPQNLSASRPQDRQFILSSKKLLLSDSGFYLCAWSVSYEQYFGPGTRLTVT.